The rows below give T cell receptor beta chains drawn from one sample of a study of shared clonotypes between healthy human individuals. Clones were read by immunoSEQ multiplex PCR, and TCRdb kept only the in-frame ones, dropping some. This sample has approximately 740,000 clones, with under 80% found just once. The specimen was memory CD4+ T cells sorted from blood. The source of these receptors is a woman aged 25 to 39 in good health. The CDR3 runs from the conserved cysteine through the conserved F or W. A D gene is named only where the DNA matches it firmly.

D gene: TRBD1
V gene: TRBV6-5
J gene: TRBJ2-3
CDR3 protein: CASSPRGTAADTQYF

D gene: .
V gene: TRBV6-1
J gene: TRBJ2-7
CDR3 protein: CASSEKGGGPYEQYF

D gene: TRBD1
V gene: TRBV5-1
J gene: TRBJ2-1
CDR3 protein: CASSLTGVGNEQFF

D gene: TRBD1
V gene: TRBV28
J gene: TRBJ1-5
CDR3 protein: CASSYGTGYQPQHF

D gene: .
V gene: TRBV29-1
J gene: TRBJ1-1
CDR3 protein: CSVEVWDTEAFF

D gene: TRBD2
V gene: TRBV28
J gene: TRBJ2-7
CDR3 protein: CASSLYPGTSGPNEQYF

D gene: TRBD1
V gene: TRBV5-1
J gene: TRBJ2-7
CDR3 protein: CASSGESDRGLYEQYF

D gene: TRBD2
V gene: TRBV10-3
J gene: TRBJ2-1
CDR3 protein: CAVTPLAATNEQFF

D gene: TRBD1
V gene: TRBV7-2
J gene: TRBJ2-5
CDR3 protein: CASSLESLRGETQYF

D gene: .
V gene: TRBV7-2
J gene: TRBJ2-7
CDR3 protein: CASSLVGIFYEQYF

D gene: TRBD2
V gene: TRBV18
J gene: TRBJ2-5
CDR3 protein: CASSPPGTMRSETQYF

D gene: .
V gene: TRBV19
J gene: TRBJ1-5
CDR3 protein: CASRGKNQPQHF

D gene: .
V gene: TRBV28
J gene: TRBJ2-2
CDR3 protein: CASSQTYPNTGELFF

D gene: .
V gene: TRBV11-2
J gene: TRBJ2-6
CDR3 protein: CASSRARTGANVLTF

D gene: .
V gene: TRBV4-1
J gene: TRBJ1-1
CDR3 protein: CASSQVDRMNTEAFF